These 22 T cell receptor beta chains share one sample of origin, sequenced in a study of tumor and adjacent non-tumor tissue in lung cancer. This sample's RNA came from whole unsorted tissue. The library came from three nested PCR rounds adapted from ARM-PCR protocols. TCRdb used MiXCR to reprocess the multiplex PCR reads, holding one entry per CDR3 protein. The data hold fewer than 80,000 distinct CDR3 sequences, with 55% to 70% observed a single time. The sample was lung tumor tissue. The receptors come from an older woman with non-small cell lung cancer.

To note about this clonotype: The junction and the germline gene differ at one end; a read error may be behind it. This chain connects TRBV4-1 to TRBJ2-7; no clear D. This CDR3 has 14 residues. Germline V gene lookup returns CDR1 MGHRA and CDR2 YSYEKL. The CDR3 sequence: CAGSHAPQEREQYF. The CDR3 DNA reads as TGCGCCGGCAGCCATGCGCCTCAGGAAAGGGAGCAGTACTTC.

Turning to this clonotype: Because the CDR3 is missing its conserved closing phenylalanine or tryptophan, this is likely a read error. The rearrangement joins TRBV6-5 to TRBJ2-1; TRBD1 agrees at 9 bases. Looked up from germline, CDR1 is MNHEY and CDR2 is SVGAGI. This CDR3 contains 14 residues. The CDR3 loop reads CASRRQGDHNEQFL. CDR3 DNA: TGTGCTAGCAGAAGACAGGGGGACCACAATGAGCAGTTCTTA.

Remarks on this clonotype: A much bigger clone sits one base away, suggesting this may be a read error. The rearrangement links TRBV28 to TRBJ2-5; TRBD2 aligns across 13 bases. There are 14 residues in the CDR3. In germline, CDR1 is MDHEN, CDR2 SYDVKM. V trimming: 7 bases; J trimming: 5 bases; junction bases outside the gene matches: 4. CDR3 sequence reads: CASNTSGRVETQYF. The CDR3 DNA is TGTGCCAGCAATACTAGCGGGAGGGTGGAGACCCAGTACTTC.

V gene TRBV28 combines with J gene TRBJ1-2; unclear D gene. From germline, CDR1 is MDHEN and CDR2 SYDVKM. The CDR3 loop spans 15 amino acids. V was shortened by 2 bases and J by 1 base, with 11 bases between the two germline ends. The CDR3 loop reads CASSLPGLINYGYTF. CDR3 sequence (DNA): TGTGCCAGCAGTTTACCAGGATTGATTAACTATGGCTACACCTTC.

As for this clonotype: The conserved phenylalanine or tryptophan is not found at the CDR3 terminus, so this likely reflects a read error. CDR3 residues: CTTSDLRTSGKGNEQFL. In DNA form, the CDR3 reads TGTACCACCAGTGATCTCCGGACTAGCGGGAAGGGCAATGAGCAGTTCTTG. The chain joins TRBV24-1 to TRBJ2-1, with 12 bases that match TRBD2. The CDR3 covers 17 residues. CDR1 is KGHDR, CDR2 SFDVKD, per germline.

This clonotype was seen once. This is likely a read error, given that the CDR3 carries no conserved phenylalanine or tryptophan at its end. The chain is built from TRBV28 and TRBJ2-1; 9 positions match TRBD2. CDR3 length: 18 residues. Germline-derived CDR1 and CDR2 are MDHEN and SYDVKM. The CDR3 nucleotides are TGTGCCATCAGTTCCCGGACGGCGACTAGCGGAGTTTGGAATGAGCAGTTCTCC. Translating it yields CAISSRTATSGVWNEQFS.

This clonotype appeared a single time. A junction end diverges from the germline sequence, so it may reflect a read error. The CDR3 sequence: CRVDPGTMGPLGEQFF. The CDR3 region has the DNA TGCAGAGTTGACCCGGGAACTATGGGGCCTCTAGGTGAGCAGTTCTTC. The J gene is TRBJ2-1, the V gene TRBV29-1, with D perhaps matching TRBD1 or TRBD2 (5 bases each). The CDR3 spans 16 residues. Germline V lookup: CDR1 SQVTM, CDR2 ANQGSEA.

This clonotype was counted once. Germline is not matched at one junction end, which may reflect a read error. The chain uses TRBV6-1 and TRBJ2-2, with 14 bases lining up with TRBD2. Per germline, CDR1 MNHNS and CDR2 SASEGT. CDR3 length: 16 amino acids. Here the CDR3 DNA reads TGTGCCAACAGTACCGGGACTAGCGGGAGTTTCGAGGAGCTGTTTTTT. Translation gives CANSTGTSGSFEELFF.

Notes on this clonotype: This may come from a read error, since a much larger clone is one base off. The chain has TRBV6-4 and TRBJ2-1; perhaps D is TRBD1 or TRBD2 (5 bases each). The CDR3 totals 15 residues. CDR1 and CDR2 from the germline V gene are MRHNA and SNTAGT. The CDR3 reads CTSSRESIGGGEQFF. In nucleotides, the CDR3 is TGTACCAGCAGCCGGGAATCGATTGGTGGGGGAGAGCAGTTCTTC.

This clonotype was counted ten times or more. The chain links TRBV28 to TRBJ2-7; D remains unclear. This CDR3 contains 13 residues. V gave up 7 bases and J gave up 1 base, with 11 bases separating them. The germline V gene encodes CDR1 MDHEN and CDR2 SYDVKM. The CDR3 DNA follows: TGTGCCAGCACCCGGAGCAATTCCTACGAGCAGTACTTC. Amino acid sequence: CASTRSNSYEQYF. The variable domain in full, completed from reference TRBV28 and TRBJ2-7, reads DVKVTQSSRYLVKRTGEKVFLECVQDMDHENMFWYRQDPGLGLRLIYFSYDVKMKEKGDIPEGYSVSREKKERFSLILESASTNQTSMYLCASTRSNSYEQYFGPGTRLTVT.

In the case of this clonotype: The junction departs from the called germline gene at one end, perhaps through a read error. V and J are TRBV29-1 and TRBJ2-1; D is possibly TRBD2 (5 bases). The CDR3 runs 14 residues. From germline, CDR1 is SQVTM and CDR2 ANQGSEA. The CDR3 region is CSVSGSTIYNEQFF. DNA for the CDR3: TGCAGCGTCTCGGGATCTACGATCTACAATGAACAGTTCTTC.

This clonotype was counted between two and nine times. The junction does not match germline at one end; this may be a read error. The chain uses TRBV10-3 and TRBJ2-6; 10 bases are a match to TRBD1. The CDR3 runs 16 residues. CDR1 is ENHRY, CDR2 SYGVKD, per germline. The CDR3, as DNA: TGTGCCATCAGGCCCGGGACAGGGGCTGGGGCCAAAGTCCTGACTTTC. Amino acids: CAIRPGTGAGAKVLTF.

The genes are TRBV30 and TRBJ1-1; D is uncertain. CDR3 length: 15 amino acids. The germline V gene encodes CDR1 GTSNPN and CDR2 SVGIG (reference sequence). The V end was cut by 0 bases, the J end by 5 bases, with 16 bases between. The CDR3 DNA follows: TGTGCCTGGAGTGTCGGGATAGAGAGAGCTACTGAAGCTTTCTTT. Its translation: CAWSVGIERATEAFF.

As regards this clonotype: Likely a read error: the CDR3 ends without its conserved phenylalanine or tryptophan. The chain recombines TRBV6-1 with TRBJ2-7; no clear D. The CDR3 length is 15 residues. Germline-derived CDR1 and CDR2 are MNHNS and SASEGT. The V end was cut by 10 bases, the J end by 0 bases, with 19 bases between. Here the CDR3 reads CAISKQWADSYEQYL. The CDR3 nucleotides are TGTGCCATCTCCAAACAATGGGCCGACTCCTACGAGCAGTACCTC.

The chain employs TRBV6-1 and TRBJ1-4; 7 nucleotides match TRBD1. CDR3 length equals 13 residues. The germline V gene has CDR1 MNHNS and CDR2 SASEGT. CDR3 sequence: CVTGQAPNEKLFF. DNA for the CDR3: TGTGTCACCGGACAGGCCCCGAATGAAAAACTGTTTTTT.

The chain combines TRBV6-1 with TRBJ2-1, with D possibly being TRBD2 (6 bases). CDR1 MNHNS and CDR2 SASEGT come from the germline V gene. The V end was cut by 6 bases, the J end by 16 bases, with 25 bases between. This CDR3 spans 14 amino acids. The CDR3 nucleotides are TGTGCCAGCAGCCCCATCGGAGCGGGTTATGTGCAATTCTTC. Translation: CASSPIGAGYVQFF.

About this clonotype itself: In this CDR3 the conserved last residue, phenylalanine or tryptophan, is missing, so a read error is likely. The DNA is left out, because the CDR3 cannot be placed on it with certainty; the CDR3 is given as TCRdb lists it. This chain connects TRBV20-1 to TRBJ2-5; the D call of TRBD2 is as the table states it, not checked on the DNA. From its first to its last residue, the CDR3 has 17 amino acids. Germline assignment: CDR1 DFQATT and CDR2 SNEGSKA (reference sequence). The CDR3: CSARDQGRLAGEETQYL.

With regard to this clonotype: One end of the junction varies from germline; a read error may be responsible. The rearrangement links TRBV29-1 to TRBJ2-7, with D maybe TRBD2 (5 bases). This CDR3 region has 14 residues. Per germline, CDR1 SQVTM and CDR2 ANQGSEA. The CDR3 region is CSVRIARASYEQYF. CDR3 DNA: TGCAGCGTTCGCATAGCGAGAGCGTCCTATGAGCAGTACTTC.

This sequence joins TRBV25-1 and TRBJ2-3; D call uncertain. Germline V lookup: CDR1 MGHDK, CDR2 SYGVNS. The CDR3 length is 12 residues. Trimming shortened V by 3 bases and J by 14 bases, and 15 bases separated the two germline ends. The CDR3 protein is CASSDFSQARYF. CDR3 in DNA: TGTGCCAGCAGTGATTTTAGCCAGGCTCGGTATTTT.

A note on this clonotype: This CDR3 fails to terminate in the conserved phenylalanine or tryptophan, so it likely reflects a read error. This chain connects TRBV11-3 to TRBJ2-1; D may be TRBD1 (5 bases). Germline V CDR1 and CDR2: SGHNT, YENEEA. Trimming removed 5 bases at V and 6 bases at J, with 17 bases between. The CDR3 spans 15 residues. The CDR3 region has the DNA TGTGCCAGCAGCCGCGGACAAGCTCGCGGCAATGAGCAGTTCCTC. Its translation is CASSRGQARGNEQFL.

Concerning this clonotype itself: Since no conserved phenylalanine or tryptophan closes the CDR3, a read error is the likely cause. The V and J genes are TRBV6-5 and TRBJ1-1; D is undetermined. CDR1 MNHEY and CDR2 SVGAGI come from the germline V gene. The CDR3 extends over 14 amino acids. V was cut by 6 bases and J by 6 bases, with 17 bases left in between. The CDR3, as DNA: TGTGCCAGCAGATCCCCCACAGTGGTAGCTGAAGCTTTCGTT. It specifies CASRSPTVVAEAFV.

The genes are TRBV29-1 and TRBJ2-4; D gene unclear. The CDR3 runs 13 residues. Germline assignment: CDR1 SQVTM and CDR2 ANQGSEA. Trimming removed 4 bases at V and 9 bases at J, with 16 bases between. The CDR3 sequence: CSVAEAPRCIQYF. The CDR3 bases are TGCAGCGTTGCGGAAGCGCCTAGGTGCATTCAGTACTTC.